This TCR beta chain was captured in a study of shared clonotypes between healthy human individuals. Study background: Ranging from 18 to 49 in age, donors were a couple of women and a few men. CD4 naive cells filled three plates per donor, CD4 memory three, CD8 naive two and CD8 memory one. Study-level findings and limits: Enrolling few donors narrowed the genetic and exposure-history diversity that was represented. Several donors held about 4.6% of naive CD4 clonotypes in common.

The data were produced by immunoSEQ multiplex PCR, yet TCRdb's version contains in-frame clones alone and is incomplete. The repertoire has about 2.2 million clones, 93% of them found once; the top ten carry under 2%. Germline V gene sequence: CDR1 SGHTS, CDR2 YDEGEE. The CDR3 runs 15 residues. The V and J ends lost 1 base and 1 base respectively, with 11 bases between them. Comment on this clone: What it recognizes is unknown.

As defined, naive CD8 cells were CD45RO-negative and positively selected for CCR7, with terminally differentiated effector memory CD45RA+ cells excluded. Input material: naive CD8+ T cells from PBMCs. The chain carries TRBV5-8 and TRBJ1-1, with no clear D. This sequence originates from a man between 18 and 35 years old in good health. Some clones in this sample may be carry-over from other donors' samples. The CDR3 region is CASSLSGRKNTEAFF. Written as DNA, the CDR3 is TGTGCCAGCAGCTTGTCGGGCAGAAAGAACACTGAAGCTTTCTTT.